These T cell receptor beta chains were read from a single sample in a study of technical replicates of blood from a handful of donors. The data were produced by immunoSEQ multiplex PCR, yet TCRdb's version contains in-frame clones alone and is incomplete. The repertoire includes about 78,000 clones, about 92% of them detected once, and 0.41% sits in the top ten. Sequencing was done on a sample of T cells isolated from PBMCs. The receptor set was obtained from a human donor in good health. Each CDR3 is given with its conserved first and last residue. Fields, in order: J gene, CDR3 length, V gene, CDR3 protein.

TRBJ2-6	18	TRBV5-6	CASSLGLTGPSGANVLTF
TRBJ1-1	16	TRBV4-3	CASSQDRGGRGTEAFF
TRBJ2-1	16	TRBV7-6	CASSLVRGTPYNEQFF
TRBJ1-5	13	TRBV5-1	CASSPGTNQPQHF
TRBJ2-6	15	TRBV5-1	CASSSVRVGANVLTF
TRBJ1-5	14	TRBV4-3	CASSQDNSNQPQHF
TRBJ2-7	13	TRBV4-1	CASSQDLLLEQYF
TRBJ1-2	13	TRBV11-2	CASSLAAGQGYTF
TRBJ2-7	17	TRBV6-1	CASSGIDRGLLGDEQYF
TRBJ2-7	13	TRBV30	CAGGRRDGYEQYF
TRBJ1-5	15	TRBV4-1	CASSFGQGGNQPQHF